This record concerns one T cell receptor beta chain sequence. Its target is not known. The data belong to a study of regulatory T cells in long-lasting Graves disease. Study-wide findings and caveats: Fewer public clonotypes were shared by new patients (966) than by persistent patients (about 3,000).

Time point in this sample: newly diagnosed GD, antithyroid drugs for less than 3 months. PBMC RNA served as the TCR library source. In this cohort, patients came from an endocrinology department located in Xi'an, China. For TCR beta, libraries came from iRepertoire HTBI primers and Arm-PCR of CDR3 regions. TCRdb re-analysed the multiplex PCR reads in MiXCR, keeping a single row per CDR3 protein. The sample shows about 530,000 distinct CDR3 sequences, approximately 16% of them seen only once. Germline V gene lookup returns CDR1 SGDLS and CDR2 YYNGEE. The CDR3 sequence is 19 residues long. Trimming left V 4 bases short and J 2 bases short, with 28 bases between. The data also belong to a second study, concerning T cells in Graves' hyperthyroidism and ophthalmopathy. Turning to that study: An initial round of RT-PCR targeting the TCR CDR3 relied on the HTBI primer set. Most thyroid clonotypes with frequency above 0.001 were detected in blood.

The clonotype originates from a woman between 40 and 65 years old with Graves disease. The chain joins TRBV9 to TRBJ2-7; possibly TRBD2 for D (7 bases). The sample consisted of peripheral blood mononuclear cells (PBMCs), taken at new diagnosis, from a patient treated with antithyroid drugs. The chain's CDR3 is CASSSAVSEGGGPTYEQYF. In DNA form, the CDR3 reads TGTGCCAGCAGCTCAGCGGTTTCTGAGGGCGGGGGCCCAACCTACGAGCAGTACTTC.